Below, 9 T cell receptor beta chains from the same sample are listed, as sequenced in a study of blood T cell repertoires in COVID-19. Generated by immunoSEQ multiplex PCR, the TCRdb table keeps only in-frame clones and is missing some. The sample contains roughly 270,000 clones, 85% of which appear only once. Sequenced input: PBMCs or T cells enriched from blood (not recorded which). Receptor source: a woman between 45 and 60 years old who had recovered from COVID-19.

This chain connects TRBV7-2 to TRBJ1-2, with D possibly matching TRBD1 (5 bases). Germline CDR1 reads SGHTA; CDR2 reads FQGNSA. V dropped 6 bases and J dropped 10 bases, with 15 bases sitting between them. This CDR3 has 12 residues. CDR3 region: CASSENRRDYTF. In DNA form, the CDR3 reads TGTGCCAGCAGTGAGAACAGGAGGGACTACACCTTC. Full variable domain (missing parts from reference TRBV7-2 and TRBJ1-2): GAGVSQSPSNKVTEKGKDVELRCDPISGHTALYWYRQSLGQGLEFLIYFQGNSAPDKSGLPSDRFSAERTGGSVSTLTIQRTQQEDSAVYLCASSENRRDYTFGSGTRLTVV.

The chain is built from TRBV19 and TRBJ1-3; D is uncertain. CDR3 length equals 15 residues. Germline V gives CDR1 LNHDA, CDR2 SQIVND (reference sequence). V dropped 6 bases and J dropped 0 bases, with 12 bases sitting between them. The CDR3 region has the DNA TGTGCCAGTAGGACTACGGGCGCCTCTGGAAACACCATATATTTT. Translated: CASRTTGASGNTIYF.

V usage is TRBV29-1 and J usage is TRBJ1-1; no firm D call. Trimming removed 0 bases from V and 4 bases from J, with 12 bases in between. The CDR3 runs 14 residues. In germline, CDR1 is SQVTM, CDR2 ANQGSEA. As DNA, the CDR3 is TGCAGCGTTGAAGATTACGGGTCGGGCACTGAAGCTTTCTTT. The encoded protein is CSVEDYGSGTEAFF.

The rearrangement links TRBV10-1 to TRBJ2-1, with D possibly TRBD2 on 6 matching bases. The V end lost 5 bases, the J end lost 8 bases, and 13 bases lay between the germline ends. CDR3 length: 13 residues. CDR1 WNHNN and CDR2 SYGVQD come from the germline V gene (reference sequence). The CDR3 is CASSTGWRDEQFF. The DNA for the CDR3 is TGCGCCAGCAGTACCGGGTGGAGGGATGAGCAGTTCTTC.

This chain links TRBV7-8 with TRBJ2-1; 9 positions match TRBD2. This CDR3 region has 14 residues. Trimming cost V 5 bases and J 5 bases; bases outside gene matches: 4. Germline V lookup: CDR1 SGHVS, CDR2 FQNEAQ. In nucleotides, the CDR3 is TGTGCCAGCAGCCCGGGGACTAGCCACAATGAGCAGTTCTTC. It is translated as CASSPGTSHNEQFF.

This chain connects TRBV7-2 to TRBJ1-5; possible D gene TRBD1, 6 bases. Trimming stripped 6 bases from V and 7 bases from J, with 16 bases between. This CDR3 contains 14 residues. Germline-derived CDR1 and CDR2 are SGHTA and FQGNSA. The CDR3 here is CASSRTDGEQPQHF. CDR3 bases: TGTGCCAGCAGTCGGACAGACGGGGAACAGCCCCAGCATTTT.

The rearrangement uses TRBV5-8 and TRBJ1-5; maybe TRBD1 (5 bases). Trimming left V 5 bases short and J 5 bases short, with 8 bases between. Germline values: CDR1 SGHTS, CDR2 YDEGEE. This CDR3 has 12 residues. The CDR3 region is CASSFRDQPQHF. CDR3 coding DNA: TGTGCCAGCAGTTTCAGGGATCAGCCCCAGCATTTT.

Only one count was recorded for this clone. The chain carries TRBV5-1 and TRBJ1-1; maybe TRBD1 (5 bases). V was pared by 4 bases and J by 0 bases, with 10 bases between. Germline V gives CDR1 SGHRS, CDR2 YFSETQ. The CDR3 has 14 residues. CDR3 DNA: TGCGCCAGCAGCCCGGGACTGATGAACACTGAAGCTTTCTTT. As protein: CASSPGLMNTEAFF.

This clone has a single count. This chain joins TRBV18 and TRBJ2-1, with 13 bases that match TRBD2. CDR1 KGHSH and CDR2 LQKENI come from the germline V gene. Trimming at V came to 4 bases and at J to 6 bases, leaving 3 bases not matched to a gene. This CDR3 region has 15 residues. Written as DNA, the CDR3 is TGTGCCAGCTCACTGGGACTAGCGGGAACCAATGAGCAGTTCTTC. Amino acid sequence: CASSLGLAGTNEQFF.